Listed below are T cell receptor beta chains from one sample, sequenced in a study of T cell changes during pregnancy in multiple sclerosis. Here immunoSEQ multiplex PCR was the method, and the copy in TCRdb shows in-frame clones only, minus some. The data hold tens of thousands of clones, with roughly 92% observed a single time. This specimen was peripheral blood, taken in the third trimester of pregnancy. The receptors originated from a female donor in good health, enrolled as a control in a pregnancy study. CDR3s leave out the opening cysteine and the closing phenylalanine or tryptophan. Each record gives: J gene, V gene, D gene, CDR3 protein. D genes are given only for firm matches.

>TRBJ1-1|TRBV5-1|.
ASSFTGNTEAF
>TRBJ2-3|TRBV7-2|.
ASSLVERSDTQY
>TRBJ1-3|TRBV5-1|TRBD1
ASRAGTGAFSGNTIY
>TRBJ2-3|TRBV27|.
ASILPQGRALNTQY
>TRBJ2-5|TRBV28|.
ASSSTGRETQY
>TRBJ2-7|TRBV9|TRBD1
ASSVGGTESYEQY
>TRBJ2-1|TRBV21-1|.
ASTVAGGPWNEQF
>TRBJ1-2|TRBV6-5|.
ASSYSRIYGYT
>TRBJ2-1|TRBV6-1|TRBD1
ASSARQGRMDEQF
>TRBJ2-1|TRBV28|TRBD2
ASSSLAGGPNEQF
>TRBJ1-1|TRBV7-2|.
ASSLDIVNTEAF
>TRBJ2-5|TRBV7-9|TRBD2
ASSFGLAGVVNGTQY
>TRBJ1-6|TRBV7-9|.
ASSPNGDSPLH
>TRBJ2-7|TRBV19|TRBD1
ATATGTETYEQY
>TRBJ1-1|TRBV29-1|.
SVEPRGGSGEAF
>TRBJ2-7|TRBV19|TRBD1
ASSESTGSEQY
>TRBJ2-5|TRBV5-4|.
ASSWASGRETQY
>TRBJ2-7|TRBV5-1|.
ASSLGTIMYEQY
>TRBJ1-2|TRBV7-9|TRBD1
ASSLVGQGDYGYT
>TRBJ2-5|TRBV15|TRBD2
ATRAGEGVETQY
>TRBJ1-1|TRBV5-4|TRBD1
ASSWDRNTEAF
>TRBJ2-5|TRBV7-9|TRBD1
ASSSGQDRQETQY
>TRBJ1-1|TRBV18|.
ASSPVVVEAF
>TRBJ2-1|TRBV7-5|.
ARSTGLAGDNEQF
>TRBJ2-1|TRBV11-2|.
ASSSRRGTQVNEQF